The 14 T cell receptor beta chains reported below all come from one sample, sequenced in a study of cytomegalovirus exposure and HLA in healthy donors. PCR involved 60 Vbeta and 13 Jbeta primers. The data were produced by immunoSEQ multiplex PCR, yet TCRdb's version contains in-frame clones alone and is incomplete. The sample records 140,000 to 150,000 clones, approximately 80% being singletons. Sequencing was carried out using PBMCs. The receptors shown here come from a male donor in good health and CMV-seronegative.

This CDR3 is CATSRKAGGPSEQYF. The CDR3 nucleotides are TGTGCCACCAGCAGAAAAGCGGGGGGGCCATCCGAGCAGTACTTC. The V gene is TRBV15, the J gene TRBJ2-7; 10 nucleotides line up with TRBD2. The germline V gene has CDR1 LNHNV and CDR2 YYDKDF (reference sequence). The CDR3 loop spans 15 amino acids. Trimming removed 2 bases from V and 6 bases from J; junction bases left unmatched: 7. Based on the CDR3 plus reference TRBV15 and TRBJ2-7, the full variable domain is DAMVIQNPRYQVTQFGKPVTLSCSQTLNHNVMYWYQQKSSQAPKLLFHYYDKDFNNEADTPDNFQSRRPNTSFCFLDIRSPGLGDTAMYLCATSRKAGGPSEQYFGPGTRLTVT.

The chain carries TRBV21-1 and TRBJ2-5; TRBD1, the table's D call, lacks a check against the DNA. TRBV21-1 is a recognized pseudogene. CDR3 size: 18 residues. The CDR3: CASRKGSVDRGHGETQYF. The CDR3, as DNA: TGTGCCAGCAGAAAAGGGTCGGTGGACAGGGGGCATGGAGAGACCCAGTACTTC.

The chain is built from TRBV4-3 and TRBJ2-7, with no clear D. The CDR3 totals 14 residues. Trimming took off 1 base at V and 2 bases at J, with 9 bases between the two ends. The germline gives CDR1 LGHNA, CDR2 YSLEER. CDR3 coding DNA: TGCGCCAGCAGCCAAGGTCTCTCGGCCTACGAGCAGTACTTC. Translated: CASSQGLSAYEQYF.

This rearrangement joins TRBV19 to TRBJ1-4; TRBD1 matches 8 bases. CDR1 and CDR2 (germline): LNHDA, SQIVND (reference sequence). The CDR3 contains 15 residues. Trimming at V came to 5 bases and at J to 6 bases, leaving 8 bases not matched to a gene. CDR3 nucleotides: TGTGCCAGTAGTGCAATGCCAGGGGGCTATGAAAAACTGTTTTTT. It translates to CASSAMPGGYEKLFF.

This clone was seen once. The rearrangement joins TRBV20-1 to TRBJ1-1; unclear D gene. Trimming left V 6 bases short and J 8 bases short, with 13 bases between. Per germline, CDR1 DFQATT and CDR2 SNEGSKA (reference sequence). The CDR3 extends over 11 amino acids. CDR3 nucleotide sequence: TGCAGTGCCGTACAGACCCGAGAAGCTTTCTTT. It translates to CSAVQTREAFF.

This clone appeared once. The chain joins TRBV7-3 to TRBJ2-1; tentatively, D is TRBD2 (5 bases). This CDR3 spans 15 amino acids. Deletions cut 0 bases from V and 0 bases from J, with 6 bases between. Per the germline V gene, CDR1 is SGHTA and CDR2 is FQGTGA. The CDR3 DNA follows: TGTGCCAGCAGCTTAACAACTAGCTCCTACAATGAGCAGTTCTTC. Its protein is CASSLTTSSYNEQFF.

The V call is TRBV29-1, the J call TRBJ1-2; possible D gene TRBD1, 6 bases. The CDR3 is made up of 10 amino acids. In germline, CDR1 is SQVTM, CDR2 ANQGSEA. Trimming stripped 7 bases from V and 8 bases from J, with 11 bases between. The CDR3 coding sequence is TGCAGCGCTAGGACAGACGGCTACACCTTC. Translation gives CSARTDGYTF.

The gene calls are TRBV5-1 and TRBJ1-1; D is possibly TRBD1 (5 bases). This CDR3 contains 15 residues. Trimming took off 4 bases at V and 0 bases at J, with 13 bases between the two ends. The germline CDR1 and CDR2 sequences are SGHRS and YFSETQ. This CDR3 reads CASSRPGGMNTEAFF. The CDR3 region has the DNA TGCGCCAGCAGCCGGCCGGGGGGAATGAACACTGAAGCTTTCTTT.

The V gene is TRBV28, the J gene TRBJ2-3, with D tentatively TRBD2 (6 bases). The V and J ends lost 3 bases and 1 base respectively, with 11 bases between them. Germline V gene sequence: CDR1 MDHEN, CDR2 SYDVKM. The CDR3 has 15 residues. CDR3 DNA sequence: TGTGCCAGCAGTTTGTATGGCGGGGGCACAGATACGCAGTATTTT. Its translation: CASSLYGGGTDTQYF. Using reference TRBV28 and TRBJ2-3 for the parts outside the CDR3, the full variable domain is DVKVTQSSRYLVKRTGEKVFLECVQDMDHENMFWYRQDPGLGLRLIYFSYDVKMKEKGDIPEGYSVSREKKERFSLILESASTNQTSMYLCASSLYGGGTDTQYFGPGTRLTVL.

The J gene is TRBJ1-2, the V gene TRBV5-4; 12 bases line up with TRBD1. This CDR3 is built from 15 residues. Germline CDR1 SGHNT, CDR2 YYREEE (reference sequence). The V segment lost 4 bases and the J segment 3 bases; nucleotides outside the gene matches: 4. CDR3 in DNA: TGTGCCAGCAGCATGGGACAGGGGGCGGACTATGGCTACACCTTC. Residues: CASSMGQGADYGYTF.

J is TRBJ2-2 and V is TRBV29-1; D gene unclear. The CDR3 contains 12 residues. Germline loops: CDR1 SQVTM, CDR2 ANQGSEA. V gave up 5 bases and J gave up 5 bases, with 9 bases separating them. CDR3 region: CSVPGGTGELFF. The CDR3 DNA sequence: TGCAGCGTTCCAGGTGGGACCGGGGAGCTGTTTTTT.

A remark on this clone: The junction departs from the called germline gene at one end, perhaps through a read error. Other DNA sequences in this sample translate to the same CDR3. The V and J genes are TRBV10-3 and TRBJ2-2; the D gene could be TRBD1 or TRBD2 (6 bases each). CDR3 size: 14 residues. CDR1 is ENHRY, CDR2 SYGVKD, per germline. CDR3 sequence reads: CAISESGATGELFF. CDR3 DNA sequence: TGCGCCATCAGTGAGTCGGGGGCGACCGGGGAGCTGTTTTTT.

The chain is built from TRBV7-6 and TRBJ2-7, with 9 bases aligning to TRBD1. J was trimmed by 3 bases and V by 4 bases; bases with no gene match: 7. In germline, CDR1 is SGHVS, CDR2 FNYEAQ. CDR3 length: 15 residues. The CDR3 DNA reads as TGTGCCAGCAGCTCACGGGGACAGGGAAACTACGAGCAGTACTTC. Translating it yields CASSSRGQGNYEQYF.

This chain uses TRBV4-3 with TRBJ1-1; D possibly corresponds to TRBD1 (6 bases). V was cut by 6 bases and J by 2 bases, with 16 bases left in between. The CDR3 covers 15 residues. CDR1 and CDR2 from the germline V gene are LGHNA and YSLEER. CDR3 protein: CASRRGGRINTEAFF. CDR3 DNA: TGCGCCAGCAGACGGGGGGGCAGGATCAACACTGAAGCTTTCTTT.